A selection of T cell receptor beta chains follows, all from one sample in a study of T-cell memory formation after mild COVID-19. TCRdb re-analysed the 5' RACE reads in MiXCR, keeping a single row per CDR3 protein. The sample records 25,000 to 35,000 distinct CDR3 sequences, about 7.4% being singletons. Sequencing used PBMCs or a T cell subset sorted from them (not recorded which). These receptors originate from an adult woman who had mild COVID-19 (a few samples of this study predate the infection). Cell type and time point are not known. The CDR3 runs from the conserved cysteine through the conserved F or W. The D gene is left open where the match is weak. Size is omitted from some rows. Given values are once, few, many or a class for expanded clones.

many,16,TRBJ2-1,TRBV20-1,TRBD2,TGCAGTACTGAAAGGCCAACTAGCGGGAGTTTCAATGAGCAGTTCTTC,CSTERPTSGSFNEQFF
many,16,TRBJ2-7,TRBV12-3/TRBV12-4,-,TGTGCCAGCAGCCAAACTAGTAACACCTACTCCTACGAGCAGTACTTC,CASSQTSNTYSYEQYF
many,13,TRBJ2-5,TRBV5-1,-,TGCGCCAGCAGCTTGTCGGTTGGGGAGACCCAGTACTTC,CASSLSVGETQYF
-,13,TRBJ2-5,TRBV5-4,-,TGTGCCAGCAGCCTTCCAGGGGGGGAGACCCAGTACTTC,CASSLPGGETQYF
medium-sized,14,TRBJ1-2,TRBV29-1,TRBD1,TGCAGCGTTGAGGGGACAGACCTCTTATATGGCTACACCTTC,CSVEGTDLLYGYTF
many,18,TRBJ2-1,TRBV5-1,TRBD2,TGCGCCAGCAGCAATCTCGGGACTAGCGGGAGTTTTGGGAATGAGCAGTTCTTC,CASSNLGTSGSFGNEQFF
many,15,TRBJ1-2,TRBV14,-,TGTGCCAGCAGCCCGATCACGGGATCCCACTATGGCTACACCTTC,CASSPITGSHYGYTF
many,16,TRBJ2-1,TRBV29-1,TRBD2,TGCAGCGTTCATTCCCCGGGACTAGCGGGACGAAATGAGCAGTTCTTC,CSVHSPGLAGRNEQFF
-,15,TRBJ1-4,TRBV5-6,-,TGTGCCAGCAGCTTGTCGGCTGCAACTAATGAAAAACTGTTTTTT,CASSLSAATNEKLFF
many,18,TRBJ1-4,TRBV28,TRBD1,TGTGCCAGCAGTTTACATGGGACAGGGGCCTCGTATAATGAAAAACTGTTTTTT,CASSLHGTGASYNEKLFF
many,14,TRBJ2-3,TRBV12-3/TRBV12-4,-,TGTGCCACCCGAACGTGGACTCGACAGGCTACGCAGTATTTT,CATRTWTRQATQYF
many,16,TRBJ1-4,TRBV7-9,-,TGTGCCAGCAGCCCACCCCTTGGGGGTGCAAATGAAAAACTGTTTTTT,CASSPPLGGANEKLFF
many,11,TRBJ2-7,TRBV20-1,-,TGCAGTGCTGACCTGGACAGAAAGCAGTACTTC,CSADLDRKQYF
-,13,TRBJ2-5,TRBV14,-,TGTGCCAGCAGCCAAGATAGGAGGGAGACCCAGTACTTC,CASSQDRRETQYF
many,16,TRBJ1-3,TRBV9,TRBD1,TGTGCCAGCAGCGTAGATCCTGGACAGGCGGGAAACACCATATATTTT,CASSVDPGQAGNTIYF
many,15,TRBJ2-3,TRBV20-1,TRBD2,TGCAGTGCAGCGGTAGCGGGGGAACCCACAGATACGCAGTATTTT,CSAAVAGEPTDTQYF
many,14,TRBJ2-1,TRBV6-2/TRBV6-3,-,TGTGCCAGCGGACATGGGTGGGTTAACAATGAGCAGTTCTTC,CASGHGWVNNEQFF
many,14,TRBJ2-3,TRBV19,TRBD2,TGTGCCAGTAGTCCTAGCGGGTTGACAGATACGCAGTATTTT,CASSPSGLTDTQYF
medium-sized,15,TRBJ2-3,TRBV7-9,-,TGTGCCAGCAGCTTAGCGAGCGCTTTTGGAGATACGCAGTATTTT,CASSLASAFGDTQYF
many,16,TRBJ2-7,TRBV10-3,TRBD2,TGTGCCATCAGTGAGTCAAGACTAGCGGGGTTCTACGAGCAGTACTTC,CAISESRLAGFYEQYF
many,15,TRBJ2-7,TRBV6-6,-,TGTGCCAGCAGTTACCCCCAGGGGAGCTCCTACGAGCAGTACTTC,CASSYPQGSSYEQYF
-,17,TRBJ2-7,TRBV7-9,TRBD2,TGTGCCAGCAGCTCCCCCTCGGCTAGCGGACCATCCTACGAGCAGTACTTC,CASSSPSASGPSYEQYF
many,15,TRBJ2-1,TRBV7-7,-,TGTGCTAGCAGCTCTACAGGGTCGAGAAGCAATGAGCAGTTCTTC,CASSSTGSRSNEQFF
few,16,TRBJ2-3,TRBV3-1,-,TGTGCCAGCAGCCAACTCGGGACACCTAGCACAGATACGCAGTATTTT,CASSQLGTPSTDTQYF
many,17,TRBJ1-1,TRBV4-1,-,TGCGCCAGCAGCCCCCTTGTGTCAGGGCGGGCGAACACTGAAGCTTTCTTT,CASSPLVSGRANTEAFF
many,14,TRBJ1-1,TRBV24-1,-,TGTGCCACCAGTGACCTCGGAGGGCAGGGTAAAGCTTTCTTT,CATSDLGGQGKAFF
many,13,TRBJ2-5,TRBV3-1,TRBD1,TGTGCCAGCAGCCAGGACAGGGGCCAGACCCAGTACTTC,CASSQDRGQTQYF
many,17,TRBJ2-1,TRBV19,TRBD2,TGTGCCAGTACCAAACGGGGACTAGCGGGGGGCCTCAATGAGCAGTTCTTC,CASTKRGLAGGLNEQFF
many,15,TRBJ1-3,TRBV3-1,-,TGTGCCAGCAGCCTAGGACAGCTCTCTGGAAACACCATATATTTT,CASSLGQLSGNTIYF
many,13,TRBJ2-2,TRBV19,-,TGTGCCAGTACCCGTGGAATTACCGGGGAGCTGTTTTTT,CASTRGITGELFF
many,19,TRBJ2-3,TRBV23-1,-,TGCGCCAGCAGTCAATCGGTCGCGAAGACCGATCGGGGGACAGATACGCAGTATTTT,CASSQSVAKTDRGTDTQYF
many,13,TRBJ1-1,TRBV3-1,-,TGTGCCAGCAGCCCAGGACATCTCACTGAAGCTTTCTTT,CASSPGHLTEAFF
many,14,TRBJ1-1,TRBV7-2,-,TGTGCCAGCAGCTTAGGTCCAGAGAACACTGAAGCTTTCTTT,CASSLGPENTEAFF
many,16,TRBJ2-1,TRBV20-1,TRBD1,TGCAGTGCTAGAGCCCAACAGGGGGGTGACTACAATGAGCAGTTCTTC,CSARAQQGGDYNEQFF
many,15,TRBJ1-2,TRBV24-1,-,TGTGCCACCAGTGAGGCGGACGGAACCATCTATGGCTACACCTTC,CATSEADGTIYGYTF
-,15,TRBJ1-6,TRBV15,TRBD1,TGTGCCACCAGTCGGGACAGCTCCTATAATTCACCCCTCCACTTT,CATSRDSSYNSPLHF
many,15,TRBJ1-5,TRBV10-3,TRBD1,TGTGCCATCAGTGGAGACAGGGGGTACTCTCAGCCCCAGCATTTT,CAISGDRGYSQPQHF
many,13,TRBJ2-3,TRBV4-2,TRBD1,TGTGCCAGCAGCCAAGACGCCGGGACAGGGGGATATTTT,CASSQDAGTGGYF
many,15,TRBJ1-5,TRBV6-5,-,TGTGCCAGCAGTTACGGCGGGATGGGCAATCAGCCCCAGCATTTT,CASSYGGMGNQPQHF
many,15,TRBJ1-6,TRBV4-2,TRBD1,TGTGCCAGCAGCCAAGAACAGGGGCGCAATTCACCCCTCCACTTT,CASSQEQGRNSPLHF
many,14,TRBJ2-1,TRBV5-1,TRBD2,TGCGCCAGCAGCCCGGGGGGAGTTTACAATGAGCAGTTCTTC,CASSPGGVYNEQFF
many,17,TRBJ2-2,TRBV2,TRBD2,TGTGCCAGCAGTGGGCTACCGGGACTAGCGGGAGCCGGGGAGCTGTTTTTT,CASSGLPGLAGAGELFF
many,15,TRBJ2-1,TRBV12-3/TRBV12-4,TRBD2,TGTGCCAGCAGCAGACTAGCGGGGGGGCTGGGTGAGCAGTTCTTC,CASSRLAGGLGEQFF
many,11,TRBJ1-1,TRBV12-3/TRBV12-4,-,TGTGCCAGCAGAGCGACCACTGAAGCTTTCTTT,CASRATTEAFF
few,12,TRBJ2-7,TRBV14,TRBD1,TGTGCCAGCAGCCGGGACAGTTACGAGCAGTACTTC,CASSRDSYEQYF